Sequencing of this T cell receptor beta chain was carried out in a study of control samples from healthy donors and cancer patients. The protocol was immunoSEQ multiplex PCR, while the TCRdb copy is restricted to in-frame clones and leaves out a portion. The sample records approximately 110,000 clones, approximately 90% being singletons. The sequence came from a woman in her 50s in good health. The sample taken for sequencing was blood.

The CDR3 sequence: CASSNREHYGYTF. CDR3 in DNA: TGTGCCAGCAGCAACAGGGAACACTATGGCTACACCTTC. The chain links TRBV3-1 (or the pseudogene TRBV3-2) to TRBJ1-2; the D gene is possibly TRBD1 (6 bases). The germline CDR1 and CDR2 sequences are LGHDT and YNNKEL (reference sequence). The CDR3 spans 13 residues. V was clipped by 5 bases and J by 3 bases, with 10 bases between them.